The following is a TCR beta chain sequence with its context. Its recognized antigen is unknown. The input lacks base qualities; no much larger clone sits a single base away. Explained via the paper, the treatment or condition label denotes: some 20 received Ad26.COV2.S at low or high dose, single or two shots; a few received placebo; per-sample allocation not given. For vaccine and placebo recipients, repertoires were sequenced using samples collected on day 63 after the first injection. Between 29 July and 7 August 2020, Cohort 1b enrolled approximately 26 adults aged 18-55 years at one site in Boston, USA. As a vaccine, Ad26.COV2.S was a replication-incompetent adenovirus type 26 vector that expressed a prefusion-stabilized SARS-CoV-2 spike protein derived from the original Wuhan strain. The immunoSEQ Assay was the method used to sequence TCRbeta CDR3 regions. After extraction, genomic DNA underwent amplification by bias-controlled multiplex PCR, followed by high-throughput sequencing. On the study's bioinformatics: To quantify the absolute abundance of every unique TCRbeta CDR3 region, sequences were collapsed and filtered. T cell fraction was estimated by normalizing TCRbeta template counts to usable DNA, with usable DNA measured through amplification of reference genes found in all nucleated cells. Repertoire TCRs were annotated as SARS-CoV-2-specific by exact matching of V gene, CDR3 amino acid sequence and J gene to a known reactive TCR set. The reference SARS-CoV-2 TCR set was obtained from MIRA and was filtered for enrichment in COVID-19-positive ImmuneCODE repertoires, whereby public or cross-reactive TCRs were removed. Using the MIRA antigens, annotated TCRs were further analysed by specific ORF or by position within an ORF. Depth was the summed frequency of annotated unique rearrangements, while breadth was defined as annotated unique rearrangements over total unique productive rearrangements. Two-sided Wilcoxon rank-sum tests were used to compare TCR breadth between groups. The immuneACCESS repertoire file appears here via TCRdb, limited to in-frame rearrangements. These files lack a portion of the clones; in checked studies, under half of the deficit traces to unresolved V genes, and the cause of the others is not known. The DNA gave D and trimming, while V, J and clone size come from that table. Across this sample there are around 270,000 clones, with roughly 87% seen only once. The ten largest clones add up to roughly 3% of the sample.

This entry belongs to a study of Ad26.COV2.S vaccination and SARS-CoV-2 variants (dated by TCRdb to about 2021). Study-level background: Donors in the vaccine arm were drawn from COV1001, a multicentre, randomized, double-blind, placebo-controlled phase I-IIa trial testing Ad26.COV2.S in healthy adults. Ad26.COV2.S was given intramuscularly at 5x10^10 or 1x10^11 viral particles, as a single shot or as two shots 56 days apart. A total of about 30 samples were included in the TCR-sequenced set, comprising roughly 19 Ad26.COV2.S vaccine recipients, 5 placebo recipients and 8 SARS-CoV-2 convalescent individuals. The specificity and breadth of SARS-CoV-2-reactive T cell receptors after Ad26.COV2.S vaccination were assessed by TCRbeta repertoire sequencing. Trial participants were randomized into five groups of five, in which low-dose or high-dose Ad26.COV2.S was given once or twice, or placebo was given on both occasions. Blinding of investigators to trial group allocation was maintained during experiments and outcome assessment. Here is what the overall study found, with its caveats: Substantial breadth of spike-specific CD8+ and CD4+ T cell responses was reported after vaccination. Spike-specific TCR breadth was higher in Ad26.COV2.S recipients than in placebo recipients (P = 0.0014). Vaccine and placebo recipients had similar non-spike TCR breadth, a finding consistent with the vaccine containing only spike. The study was not powered for comparison of responses between vaccine doses or regimens. The authors noted that total T cell responses may have been underestimated by the TCR breadth and depth analyses.

The CDR1 and CDR2 encoded by the germline V gene are SGHTA and FQGNSA. Reading from cysteine to phenylalanine, the CDR3 counts 15 amino acids. The CDR3 DNA has 45 bases and is translated from base 1. V lost 4 bases and J lost 9 bases, and the count of bases not matched to a germline gene is 6. The source was peripheral blood, collected in a trial of Ad26.COV2.S vaccine versus placebo. This TCR came from a person aged 18-60 years who received the Ad26.COV2.S COVID-19 vaccine or a placebo. The chain is assembled from TRBV7-2 and TRBJ2-1, with 13 bases aligning to TRBD2. Here the CDR3 is given as CASSSPRTSGGEQFF. DNA sequence: TGTGCCAGCAGCTCCCCGAGGACTAGCGGGGGTGAGCAGTTCTTC.